This is a list of T cell receptor beta chains from one sample in a study of shared clonotypes between healthy human individuals. The repertoire was sequenced with immunoSEQ multiplex PCR; TCRdb's copy has only in-frame clones and lacks some. Of some 1.5 million clones in the sample, roughly 96% were seen once. The sequencing sample was made of naive CD4+ T cells sorted from blood. The receptors here all came from a man younger than 45 in good health. CDR3s include the opening cysteine and the closing phenylalanine or tryptophan. D genes are given only for firm matches. Not every row has a clone size; where given, it reads once, few, many or a size class.

TRBJ2-2 TRBD1 16 TRBV2 . CASRDRGLENTGELFF TGTGCCAGCCGGGACAGGGGCTTAGAGAACACCGGGGAGCTGTTTTTT
TRBJ2-7 . 14 TRBV10-3 . CAINGRALSKEQYF TGTGCCATCAACGGCCGGGCACTTTCTAAAGAGCAGTACTTC
TRBJ2-3 . 15 TRBV7-8 . CASSPTGTSTDTQYF TGTGCCAGCAGCCCAACCGGGACTAGCACAGATACGCAGTATTTT
TRBJ2-5 . 15 TRBV5-1 . CASSSRAPSQETQYF TGCGCCAGCAGCTCACGTGCACCTTCCCAAGAGACCCAGTACTTC
TRBJ2-4 . 21 TRBV4-1 . CASSQALARGGLGVAKNIQYF TGCGCCAGCAGCCAAGCCCTCGCTAGGGGGGGGCTGGGGGTAGCCAAAAACATTCAGTACTTC
TRBJ2-2 . 16 TRBV4-2 once CASSQESRGYTGELFF TGTGCCAGCAGCCAAGAGAGTCGGGGTTACACCGGGGAGCTGTTTTTT
TRBJ2-7 TRBD2 15 TRBV5-1 . CASSPGLAATYEQYF TGCGCCAGCAGCCCGGGACTAGCGGCAACCTACGAGCAGTACTTC
TRBJ2-7 TRBD2 16 TRBV5-1 . CASSSALAKGSYEQYF TGCGCCAGCAGCTCTGCACTAGCGAAAGGATCCTACGAGCAGTACTTC
TRBJ2-2 TRBD2 15 TRBV11-2 . CASRGLAGGAGELFF TGTGCCAGCAGGGGACTAGCGGGAGGGGCCGGGGAGCTGTTTTTT
TRBJ1-5 . 17 TRBV19 . CASSYMGRRHSNQPQHF TGTGCCAGTAGTTATATGGGACGTCGACATAGCAATCAGCCCCAGCATTTT
TRBJ2-1 TRBD1 14 TRBV5-5 . CASSWTGTGNEQFF TGTGCCAGCAGCTGGACAGGGACGGGTAATGAGCAGTTCTTC
TRBJ1-1 TRBD1 12 TRBV7-2 once CASSQGTEDAFF TGTGCCAGCAGCCAAGGGACAGAGGACGCTTTCTTT
TRBJ2-7 TRBD2 12 TRBV7-8 . CASSQGLYEQYF TGTGCCAGCAGCCAGGGACTATACGAGCAGTACTTC
TRBJ1-3 . 13 TRBV5-1 . CASSLDPGNTIYF TGCGCCAGCAGCTTGGATCCGGGAAACACCATATATTTT
TRBJ2-1 TRBD2 23 TRBV15 . CATSRALSTSGRAWVKSYNEQFF TGTGCCACCAGCAGAGCCCTCTCTACTAGCGGGAGGGCCTGGGTTAAGTCCTACAATGAGCAGTTCTTC
TRBJ1-5 TRBD1 15 TRBV2 once CASSEQGASNQPQHF TGTGCCAGCAGTGAGCAGGGGGCGAGCAATCAGCCCCAGCATTTT
TRBJ2-7 TRBD1 13 TRBV29-1 . CSVEGTGAREQYF TGCAGCGTAGAGGGGACAGGCGCACGCGAGCAGTACTTC
TRBJ2-7 . 14 TRBV5-8 . CASIPWESSYEQYF TGTGCCAGCATCCCTTGGGAGAGCTCCTACGAGCAGTACTTC
TRBJ2-2 . 18 TRBV7-6 . CASSLALSDSANTGELFF TGTGCCAGCAGCTTAGCGCTAAGTGACAGTGCGAACACCGGGGAGCTGTTTTTT
TRBJ1-5 . 13 TRBV6-5 . CASRRDGNQPQHF TGTGCCAGCCGCAGGGATGGCAATCAGCCCCAGCATTTT
TRBJ1-2 . 14 TRBV19 . CASSIVGASYGYTF TGTGCCAGTAGTATAGTCGGAGCCTCCTATGGCTACACCTTC
TRBJ2-7 . 12 TRBV13 . CASSLRGHEQYF TGTGCCAGCAGCTTAAGGGGCCACGAGCAGTACTTC
TRBJ2-1 . 16 TRBV10-1 once CASNRDPKPSYNEQFF TGCGCCAGCAACCGGGACCCTAAGCCCTCCTACAATGAGCAGTTCTTC
TRBJ1-1 TRBD1 14 TRBV6-1 once CASHWGQSHTEAFF TGTGCCAGCCACTGGGGACAGAGCCACACTGAAGCTTTCTTT